This T cell receptor (beta chain) was obtained from a study of T cells after yellow fever vaccination. Broader study findings: CD4 and CD8 compartments shared a small share of clonotypes, likely from convergent recombination.

This clonotype was detected many times. What it recognizes is unknown. MiXCR was run by TCRdb on the 5' RACE reads, yielding one entry per CDR3 protein. The repertoire holds about 300,000 distinct CDR3 sequences, with approximately 7% as singletons. V shed 3 bases and J 4 bases; nucleotides not matched to a gene: 4. This CDR3 is 14 amino acids long. Germline V CDR1 and CDR2: SGHRS, YFSETQ. This rearrangement joins TRBV5-1 to TRBJ2-3; 8 bases match TRBD2. The TCR comes from a man aged 18 to 29 who received the YFV17D yellow fever vaccine. Sequences were derived from PBMCs, sampled around 45 days after the first yellow fever vaccination. CDR3 in amino acids: CASSSMTSADTQYF. DNA for the CDR3: TGCGCCAGCAGCTCGATGACTAGCGCAGATACGCAGTATTTT. The full variable domain, in which reference TRBV5-1 and TRBJ2-3 provide the parts outside the CDR3, is KAGVTQTPRYLIKTRGQQVTLSCSPISGHRSVSWYQQTPGQGLQFLFEYFSETQRNKGNFPGRFSGRQFSNSRSEMNVSTLELGDSALYLCASSSMTSADTQYFGPGTRLTVL.